This entry describes one T cell receptor (beta chain). Its target is unknown. The data derive from a study of T cells in localized non-small cell lung cancer. Study conclusions and caveats: A median of about 58 of the top 100 tumor clones appeared in adjacent lung, which was paired and uninvolved.

The table came from immunoSEQ multiplex PCR; TCRdb's copy has only in-frame clones and leaves some out. The repertoire holds approximately 37,000 clones, with 70% to 90% as singletons. The germline V gene encodes CDR1 MGHRA and CDR2 YSYEKL. The CDR3 extends over 15 amino acids. V lost 0 bases to trimming and J lost 4 bases, with 9 bases between them. The source material was peripheral blood, sampled before any cancer treatment. The sequence was obtained from a man aged 18 to 49 with stage I lung adenocarcinoma. V gene TRBV4-1 combines with J gene TRBJ2-2, with D unresolved. CDR3 sequence reads: CASSQDGSTTGELFF. CDR3 nucleotides: TGCGCCAGCAGCCAAGACGGGTCTACCACCGGGGAGCTGTTTTTT.